This T cell receptor beta chain was recorded in a study of shared T cell receptors in the human thymus. Profiled with immunoSEQ multiplex PCR; TCRdb holds only in-frame clones, not every one. Altogether hundreds of thousands of clones are present, roughly 74% being singletons, with the ten largest covering about 0.013%. With 2 bases clipped from V and 3 bases from J, the junction kept 7 bases outside the gene matches. This CDR3 is built from 15 residues. Germline CDR1 reads MDHEN; CDR2 reads SYDVKM. This sample was also put to use in a study of human thymus T cells. That paper adds: Donors consisted of healthy Finnish infants (having corrective surgery for congenital heart defects). Thymic samples were excised during corrective heart operations. Gene usage (both V and J) appeared biased in thymic and blood repertoires. Related research examined unrelated individuals and reported that their thymic repertoires overlapped highly.

This clonotype was obtained from a boy in the first two years of life with a congenital heart defect. Specimen: thymocytes. The chain links TRBV28 to TRBJ2-7; 7 bases agree with TRBD2. The CDR3 sequence is CASSLQEREGYEQYF. CDR3 nucleotide sequence: TGTGCCAGCAGTTTACAGGAGCGGGAAGGCTACGAGCAGTACTTC.